This passage covers 28 T cell receptor beta chains from one sample sequenced in a study of early T cells in non-severe SARS-CoV-2 infection. MiXCR was run by TCRdb on the 5' RACE reads, yielding one entry per CDR3 protein. In the table there are approximately 69,000 distinct CDR3 sequences, 10% to 15% of which are singletons. The material sequenced was whole blood. The receptors come from an adult who was a healthcare worker with PCR-confirmed SARS-CoV-2 infection or an uninfected control (not recorded which).

The gene calls are TRBV30 and TRBJ2-1, with a possible D match to TRBD2 (6 bases). Trimming took off 3 bases at V and 6 bases at J, with 21 bases between the two ends. Germline CDR1 reads GTSNPN; CDR2 reads SVGIG (reference sequence). CDR3 size: 16 residues. The CDR3 loop is CAWRTLASTGFNEQFF. Written as DNA, the CDR3 is TGTGCCTGGAGGACACTAGCATCCACAGGCTTCAATGAGCAGTTCTTC. Looking up the rest from reference TRBV30 and TRBJ2-1 gives the full variable domain: SQTIHQWPATLVQPVGSPLSLECTVEGTSNPNLYWYRQAAGRGLQLLFYSVGIGQISSEVPQNLSASRPQDRQFILSSKKLLLSDSGFYLCAWRTLASTGFNEQFFGPGTRLTVL.

This clonotype showed up many times. The chain employs TRBV18 and TRBJ2-1; D gene unclear. CDR1 and CDR2 from the germline V gene are KGHSH and LQKENI. Between the trimmed V and J ends, which lost 3 bases and 5 bases, there was a span of 11 bases. The CDR3 contains 14 residues. The CDR3 region has the DNA TGTGCCAGCTCACCCCTAGGAACCAACAATGAGCAGTTCTTC. Protein: CASSPLGTNNEQFF.

Ten or more counts support this clonotype. The CDR3 bases are TGCGCCAGCAGCGCCTCTAGCGGGGTCTACAATGAGCAGTTCTTC. Encoded protein: CASSASSGVYNEQFF. The chain has TRBV5-1 and TRBJ2-1; TRBD2 matches at 9 bases. V lost 4 bases, J lost 3 bases, and 5 bases stayed unmatched. Germline CDR1 is SGHRS and CDR2 is YFSETQ. CDR3 length: 15 amino acids.

In its sample, this clonotype was seen many times. The chain recombines TRBV6-2 or TRBV6-3 with TRBJ2-4, with 12 bases that match TRBD2. The CDR3 runs 19 residues. Germline V gene data show CDR1 as MNHEY and CDR2 as SVGEGT. V was pared by 4 bases and J by 4 bases, with 14 bases of the junction left unmatched. In DNA, the CDR3 is TGTGCCAGCAGTTTCCCCACCAAGACTAGCGGGAGCTATAAAAACATTCAGTACTTC. This encodes CASSFPTKTSGSYKNIQYF.

This clonotype has at least ten counts. J is TRBJ2-2 and V is TRBV12-3 or TRBV12-4; D not certain. CDR3 length equals 13 residues. V was trimmed by 0 bases and J by 1 base, leaving 0 bases between them. The CDR3 here is CASSLANTGELFF. The CDR3 DNA sequence: TGTGCCAGCAGTTTAGCGAACACCGGGGAGCTGTTTTTT.

This clonotype was recorded at least ten times. This sequence joins TRBV18 and TRBJ1-2; 7 bases fit TRBD1. V shed 0 bases, J shed 4 bases, and the junction held 2 bases outside the gene matches. CDR1 KGHSH and CDR2 LQKENI come from the germline V gene. This CDR3 spans 14 amino acids. CDR3 protein: CASSPPGQSYGYTF. The CDR3, as DNA: TGTGCCAGCTCACCACCGGGACAGAGCTATGGCTACACCTTC.

Ten or more counts support this clonotype. The chain recombines TRBV5-6 with TRBJ1-2, with D perhaps TRBD1 (6 bases). This CDR3 has 16 residues. Trimming removed 0 bases at V and 2 bases at J, with 14 bases between. Germline V lookup: CDR1 SGHDT, CDR2 YYEEEE. DNA for the CDR3: TGTGCCAGCAGCTTGGACGGGCAGGGGAAAAACTATGGCTACACCTTC. Translated, it gives CASSLDGQGKNYGYTF.

V usage is TRBV7-8 and J usage is TRBJ2-1; D not certain. V lost 5 bases and J lost 3, with 8 bases in between. The CDR3 spans 13 residues. Germline-derived CDR1 and CDR2 are SGHVS and FQNEAQ. CDR3: CASSISNYNEQFF. Here the CDR3 DNA reads TGTGCCAGCAGCATCTCAAACTACAATGAGCAGTTCTTC.

The table lists this clonotype with many counts. The genes are TRBV7-9 and TRBJ2-2; 10 bases fit TRBD1. Unmatched junction bases numbered 2, after V lost 3 bases and J lost 4 bases. Per germline, CDR1 SEHNR and CDR2 FQNEAQ (reference sequence). The CDR3 contains 15 residues. The CDR3 region is CASSLGQGITGELFF. CDR3 nucleotide sequence: TGTGCCAGCAGCTTGGGACAGGGGATCACCGGGGAGCTGTTTTTT.

Only a few counts were recorded for this clonotype. The rearrangement joins TRBV6-2 or TRBV6-3 to TRBJ2-7; D possibly corresponds to TRBD1 (5 bases). Trimming removed 10 bases at V and 4 bases at J, with 23 bases between. In germline, CDR1 is MNHEY, CDR2 SVGEGT. The CDR3 is made up of 15 amino acids. The DNA of the CDR3 is TGTGCCACCAAGGGGCTACACCGACGGCCTTACGAGCAGTACTTC. It is translated as CATKGLHRRPYEQYF.

This chain links TRBV4-1 with TRBJ2-1, with a possible D match to TRBD2 (6 bases). The V end lost 4 bases, the J end lost 2 bases, and 15 bases lay between the germline ends. CDR1 and CDR2 (germline): MGHRA, YSYEKL. The CDR3 runs to 16 residues. In DNA form, the CDR3 reads TGCGCCAGCAGCCTCGGAGGGTGGGGGGCCTACAATGAGCAGTTCTTC. Its translation is CASSLGGWGAYNEQFF.

This clonotype was seen repeatedly, ten times or more. This chain links TRBV7-2 with TRBJ1-5; weak D call: TRBD1 (6 bases). Per germline, CDR1 SGHTA and CDR2 FQGNSA. V was clipped by 1 base and J by 7 bases, with 14 bases between them. This CDR3 comprises 15 residues. The CDR3, as DNA: TGTGCCAGCAGCTTAGTAGGGGGGCGGGGCCAGCCCCAGCATTTT. It specifies CASSLVGGRGQPQHF.

The CDR3 loop is CASSSINNEQFF. The CDR3 DNA is TGTGCCAGTAGTAGCATTAACAATGAGCAGTTCTTC. V and J are TRBV19 and TRBJ2-1; D is uncertain. The ends were cut back, 4 bases at V and 5 bases at J, with 6 bases in the middle. Germline-derived CDR1 and CDR2 are LNHDA and SQIVND (reference sequence). This CDR3 region has 12 residues.

This clonotype was found a few times. The CDR3 coding sequence is TGTGCCAGCAGCTTGAGAGGGTATAGCACAGATACGCAGTATTTT. Translated, it gives CASSLRGYSTDTQYF. The V gene is TRBV5-4, the J gene TRBJ2-3; D is possibly TRBD2 (5 bases). In germline, CDR1 is SGHNT, CDR2 YYREEE (reference sequence). The length of the CDR3 is 15 residues. Trimming took off 1 base at V and 0 bases at J, with 9 bases between the two ends.

This clonotype was detected many times. The CDR3 region is CASSLTGTNEKLFF. The CDR3 DNA sequence: TGTGCCAGCAGCTTGACAGGAACTAATGAAAAACTGTTTTTT. The chain employs TRBV11-2 and TRBJ1-4, with D tentatively TRBD1 (6 bases). The CDR3 runs 14 residues. V was pared by 3 bases and J by 1 base, with 6 bases between. Per the germline V gene, CDR1 is SGHAT and CDR2 is FQNNGV.

This clonotype was picked up many times. The chain joins TRBV29-1 to TRBJ1-1; weak D call: TRBD1 (5 bases). Germline V lookup: CDR1 SQVTM, CDR2 ANQGSEA. Trimming pared 6 bases from V and 2 bases from J, leaving 13 bases between. The CDR3 spans 13 residues. This chain's CDR3 is CSVHRQGNTEAFF. CDR3 nucleotides: TGCAGCGTCCACAGGCAGGGTAACACTGAAGCTTTCTTT.

The table lists this clonotype with many counts. The chain uses TRBV9 and TRBJ2-1, with D possibly called TRBD1 or TRBD2 (5 bases each). Germline V gene lookup returns CDR1 SGDLS and CDR2 YYNGEE. Trimming cost V 0 bases and J 0 bases, with 19 bases left between them. This CDR3 comprises 19 residues. The CDR3 bases are TGTGCCAGCAGCGTAGCAGGGAGTGGAAGGGCAGGCTCCTACAATGAGCAGTTCTTC. Translating it yields CASSVAGSGRAGSYNEQFF. Supplemented by reference TRBV9 and TRBJ2-1, the full variable domain reads DSGVTQTPKHLITATGQRVTLRCSPRSGDLSVYWYQQSLDQGLQFLIQYYNGEERAKGNILERFSAQQFPDLHSELNLSSLELGDSALYFCASSVAGSGRAGSYNEQFFGPGTRLTVL.

On this clonotype: This may come from a read error, since a much larger clone is one base off. The V and J genes are TRBV20-1 and TRBJ2-7; D is ambiguous. CDR3 length: 14 residues. Germline CDR1 is DFQATT and CDR2 is SNEGSKA (reference sequence). Here the CDR3 reads CSAIKTPRSYELYF. Here the CDR3 DNA reads TGCAGTGCTATTAAGACCCCTAGAAGCTACGAGCTGTACTTC.

This clonotype was seen ten or more times. The chain joins TRBV11-2 to TRBJ2-3; either TRBD1 or TRBD2 may supply D (5 bases each). There are 14 residues in the CDR3. Germline CDR1 and CDR2: SGHAT and FQNNGV. The V end was cut by 1 base, the J end by 8 bases, with 13 bases between. The CDR3 DNA is TGTGCCAGCAGCTTAGGTGCCTCTGGGGGTACGCAGTATTTT. As protein: CASSLGASGGTQYF.

This clonotype was detected many times. The CDR3 loop reads CASSLGGTGELFF. The CDR3 nucleotides read TGTGCCAGCAGCTTGGGAGGAACCGGGGAGCTGTTTTTT. The chain has TRBV5-6 and TRBJ2-2, with D hard to call. The CDR3 is made up of 13 amino acids. V lost 0 bases, J lost 5 bases, and 5 bases lay in between. Germline lookup yields CDR1 SGHDT and CDR2 YYEEEE. The entire variable domain, with the rest obtained from reference TRBV5-6 and TRBJ2-2, is as follows: DAGVTQSPTHLIKTRGQQVTLRCSPKSGHDTVSWYQQALGQGPQFIFQYYEEEERQRGNFPDRFSGHQFPNYSSELNVNALLLGDSALYLCASSLGGTGELFFGEGSRLTVL.

This clonotype appeared a few times. The DNA of the CDR3 is TGCGCCAGCAGCCCGACAGGGGGCCAGCCCCAGCATTTT. It codes for CASSPTGGQPQHF. The V call is TRBV5-1, the J call TRBJ1-5; 10 bases map to TRBD1. CDR1 and CDR2 (germline): SGHRS, YFSETQ. V trimming: 4 bases; J trimming: 7 bases; junction bases outside the gene matches: 2. The CDR3 spans 13 residues. Full variable domain (rest looked up from reference TRBV5-1 and TRBJ1-5): KAGVTQTPRYLIKTRGQQVTLSCSPISGHRSVSWYQQTPGQGLQFLFEYFSETQRNKGNFPGRFSGRQFSNSRSEMNVSTLELGDSALYLCASSPTGGQPQHFGDGTRLSIL.

This clonotype has a handful of counts. The chain is built from TRBV7-9 and TRBJ2-2; 7 bases are shared with TRBD1. Germline CDR1 SEHNR, CDR2 FQNEAQ (reference sequence). The CDR3 has 15 residues. Trimming took 2 bases from V and 3 from J; bases not matched to a gene: 3. For the CDR3, the DNA is TGTGCCAGCAGCTTACCACAGGGGTACACCGGGGAGCTGTTTTTT. Its protein is CASSLPQGYTGELFF.

The chain links TRBV5-4 to TRBJ1-5; D might be TRBD1 (5 bases). CDR3 length: 15 residues. V lost 4 bases and J lost 5, with 16 bases in between. The V gene's germline CDR1 is SGHNT and CDR2 YYREEE (reference sequence). This CDR3 reads CASSIGPQGHQPQHF. The CDR3 DNA follows: TGTGCCAGCAGCATAGGTCCCCAGGGACATCAGCCCCAGCATTTT.

The table lists this clonotype with a few counts. The rearrangement links TRBV5-4 to TRBJ2-4; D remains unclear. The CDR3 runs to 13 residues. Trimming cost V 3 bases and J 4 bases, with 8 bases left between them. The germline CDR1 and CDR2 sequences are SGHNT and YYREEE (reference sequence). This chain's CDR3 is CASSSPEKNIQYF. The CDR3 bases are TGTGCCAGCAGCTCACCTGAGAAAAACATTCAGTACTTC. Full variable domain (outside the CDR3, taken from reference TRBV5-4 and TRBJ2-4): ETGVTQSPTHLIKTRGQQVTLRCSSQSGHNTVSWYQQALGQGPQFIFQYYREEENGRGNFPPRFSGLQFPNYSSELNVNALELDDSALYLCASSSPEKNIQYFGAGTRLSVL.

This chain connects TRBV5-1 to TRBJ2-7, with D tentatively TRBD2 (6 bases). V lost 0 bases to trimming and J lost 5 bases, with 15 bases between them. The CDR3 is 15 residues long. Germline assignment: CDR1 SGHRS and CDR2 YFSETQ. Written as DNA, the CDR3 is TGCGCCAGCAGCTTGGTCGGGCAGGGAGGCGACGAGCAGTACTTC. Residues: CASSLVGQGGDEQYF.

J is TRBJ2-3 and V is TRBV5-4; the match to TRBD2 covers 8 bases. V was pared by 3 bases and J by 0 bases, with 6 bases of the junction left unmatched. Germline loops: CDR1 SGHNT, CDR2 YYREEE (reference sequence). The CDR3 consists of 16 residues. The CDR3 spells CASSSGGPSSTDTQYF. The CDR3 DNA sequence: TGTGCCAGCAGCTCGGGAGGGCCAAGTAGCACAGATACGCAGTATTTT. The full variable domain, completed using reference TRBV5-4 and TRBJ2-3, is ETGVTQSPTHLIKTRGQQVTLRCSSQSGHNTVSWYQQALGQGPQFIFQYYREEENGRGNFPPRFSGLQFPNYSSELNVNALELDDSALYLCASSSGGPSSTDTQYFGPGTRLTVL.

There are many counts of this clonotype. This chain joins TRBV7-2 and TRBJ1-1; the D is unclear. V lost 0 bases and J lost 4, with 6 bases in between. This CDR3 contains 13 residues. Looked up from germline, CDR1 is SGHTA and CDR2 is FQGNSA. DNA of the CDR3: TGTGCCAGCAGCTTAGCCGGTATCACTGAAGCTTTCTTT. It encodes CASSLAGITEAFF. Combining the CDR3 with reference TRBV7-2 and TRBJ1-1 gives the whole variable domain GAGVSQSPSNKVTEKGKDVELRCDPISGHTALYWYRQSLGQGLEFLIYFQGNSAPDKSGLPSDRFSAERTGGSVSTLTIQRTQQEDSAVYLCASSLAGITEAFFGQGTRLTVV.

This clonotype was observed at least ten times. V is TRBV18 and J is TRBJ1-5; TRBD1 is a possible D gene (5 bases). V shed 5 bases and J shed 0 bases, with 8 bases lying between them. The CDR3 loop spans 14 amino acids. Germline CDR1 and CDR2: KGHSH and LQKENI. The CDR3 bases are TGTGCCAGCTCAGCGACAGTTAGCAATCAGCCCCAGCATTTT. Amino acids: CASSATVSNQPQHF.